Listed here are 6 T cell receptor beta chains from one sample, sequenced in a study of spatial heterogeneity in lung cancer. Indicated time point: sample taken at primary tumor resection. The sequenced material consisted of unsorted whole RNA from tumor, nontumor lung or frozen PBMC. TCRdb fed the 5' RACE reads into MiXCR, producing one record per CDR3 protein. The sample yields 65,000 to 85,000 distinct CDR3 sequences, approximately 20% seen once. Sequencing used PBMCs, obtained at surgery. These receptors were collected from a male donor with early-stage non-small cell lung cancer.

This clonotype was seen a handful of times. This sequence joins TRBV24-1 and TRBJ1-5, with a weak D call TRBD1 (5 bases). CDR1 and CDR2 (germline): KGHDR, SFDVKD. Between the trimmed V and J ends, which lost 1 base and 0 bases, there was a span of 9 bases. CDR3 size: 16 residues. The CDR3, as DNA: TGTGCCACCAGTGATTTCGGGGCAGTTAGCAATCAGCCCCAGCATTTT. Residues: CATSDFGAVSNQPQHF.

This clonotype came up once. The CDR3 coding sequence is TGTGCCATCAGTGAGGGGACTTACTCTGGAAACACCATATATTTT. Residues: CAISEGTYSGNTIYF. The gene calls are TRBV10-3 and TRBJ1-3, with D possibly TRBD1 on 5 matching bases. There are 15 residues in the CDR3. Germline V gene sequence: CDR1 ENHRY, CDR2 SYGVKD. V lost 2 bases and J 0 bases, leaving 8 bases between the germline ends.

This clonotype was detected a few times. The chain uses TRBV28 and TRBJ2-4; no definite D call. V was trimmed by 4 bases and J by 8 bases, leaving 9 bases between them. Per germline, CDR1 MDHEN and CDR2 SYDVKM. The CDR3 totals 12 residues. The DNA for the CDR3 is TGTGCCAGCAGTTCTAGAATCGACATTCAGTACTTC. This encodes CASSSRIDIQYF.

Only a few counts were recorded for this clonotype. The rearrangement joins TRBV29-1 to TRBJ2-7; 9 bases match TRBD1. This CDR3 comprises 13 residues. Per germline, CDR1 SQVTM and CDR2 ANQGSEA. The V and J ends lost 4 bases and 5 bases, in that order; junction bases with no gene match: 6. CDR3 in DNA: TGCAGCGTTGGACCGGGACAGGGCGACGAGCAGTACTTC. Its translation: CSVGPGQGDEQYF.

This clonotype was seen repeatedly, ten times or more. The V gene is TRBV4-1, the J gene TRBJ2-7, with TRBD2 identical over 8 bases. Trimming removed 4 bases from V and 7 bases from J; junction bases left unmatched: 15. This CDR3 contains 16 residues. Germline-derived CDR1 and CDR2 are MGHRA and YSYEKL. The DNA of the CDR3 is TGCGCCAGCAGCCCCGTCGCGGGAGGTAGTCCGGGAGAGCAGTACTTC. Translating it yields CASSPVAGGSPGEQYF.

The chain has TRBV7-3 and TRBJ2-5, with TRBD1 matching 8 bases. Germline V CDR1 and CDR2: SGHTA, FQGTGA. The V and J ends lost 5 bases and 3 bases, in that order; junction bases with no gene match: 8. This CDR3 contains 15 residues. CDR3 protein: CASSPSDRDKETQYF. DNA of the CDR3: TGTGCCAGCAGCCCATCGGACAGGGACAAAGAGACCCAGTACTTC. Complete variable domain (other parts from reference TRBV7-3 and TRBJ2-5): GAGVSQTPSNKVTEKGKYVELRCDPISGHTALYWYRQSLGQGPEFLIYFQGTGAADDSGLPNDRFFAVRPEGSVSTLKIQRTERGDSAVYLCASSPSDRDKETQYFGPGTRLLVL.